A selection of T cell receptor beta chains follows, all from one sample in a study of blood T cell repertoires in COVID-19. Data came from immunoSEQ multiplex PCR; TCRdb stores just in-frame clones and leaves some out. The table has around 150,000 clones, 87% seen once; the top ten hold about 4.1%. The sequenced material came from peripheral blood. All receptors come from a woman aged 55-70 years with active or convalescent COVID-19. The CDR3 runs from the conserved cysteine through the conserved F or W. D genes are given only for firm matches. Size is stated for part of the rows, as once, few or many counts, or as a class when the clone is expanded.

>TRBJ2-1|TRBD1|NA|TRBV5-5
TGTGCCAGCAGCACGACAGGGAGCTCCTACAATGAGCAGTTCTTC
CASSTTGSSYNEQFF
>TRBJ1-2|NA|NA|TRBV6-1
TGTGCCAGCAGTGAAACTTCGGGAAGTGGCTACACCTTC
CASSETSGSGYTF
>TRBJ1-2|NA|NA|TRBV18
TGTGCCAGCTCACCCCCACAGGGTTTTGACTACACCTTC
CASSPPQGFDYTF
>TRBJ2-3|TRBD1|few|TRBV10-3
TGTGCCATCACACCGGGACAGGGGAACACAGATACGCAGTATTTT
CAITPGQGNTDTQYF
>TRBJ1-6|NA|NA|TRBV2
TGTGCCAGTCAGGGACAATATAATTCACCCCTCCACTTT
CASQGQYNSPLHF
>TRBJ1-6|NA|NA|TRBV12-3/TRBV12-4
TGTGCCAGCACATACAGAAGCAATTCACCCCTCCACTTT
CASTYRSNSPLHF
>TRBJ2-7|NA|NA|TRBV10-3
TGTGCCATCAGTGAGTCTGGCGGGACCTACGAGCAGTACTTC
CAISESGGTYEQYF
>TRBJ2-5|NA|NA|TRBV18
TGTGCCAGCTCACCACGAGGTAACCAAGAGACCCAGTACTTC
CASSPRGNQETQYF
>TRBJ1-6|NA|NA|TRBV18
TGTGCCAGCTCACCCGCCGATAGTTCACCCCTCCACTTT
CASSPADSSPLHF
>TRBJ1-2|NA|NA|TRBV3-1/TRBV3-2
TGTGCCAGCAGCCAAGATAGAACAGTTGGCTACACCTTC
CASSQDRTVGYTF
>TRBJ1-1|NA|NA|TRBV2
TGTGCCAGCAGTGAATCAGGGTTGAACACTGAAGCTTTCTTT
CASSESGLNTEAFF
>TRBJ2-7|TRBD1|NA|TRBV4-3
TGCGCCAGCAGCCAGGAATTCCCAGGGGGCTCCTACGAGCAGTACTTC
CASSQEFPGGSYEQYF
>TRBJ2-7|TRBD1|NA|TRBV30
TGTGCCTGGAGGAAGACAGGGGACGAGCAGTACTTC
CAWRKTGDEQYF
>TRBJ1-1|TRBD1|NA|TRBV6-4
TGTGCCAGCAGTAGGACAGGTAACACTGAAGCTTTCTTT
CASSRTGNTEAFF
>TRBJ2-5|TRBD1|NA|TRBV5-1
TGCGCCAGCAGCTTGGGACAGGGGACCAACCAAGAGACCCAGTACTTC
CASSLGQGTNQETQYF
>TRBJ1-6|TRBD1|NA|TRBV5-5
TGTGCCAGCAGCTTGGGGACAGGGAATATCAATTCACCCCTCCACTTT
CASSLGTGNINSPLHF
>TRBJ1-2|NA|NA|TRBV6-4
TGTGCCAGCAGTGACCACCCGGGGGGCAACTATGGCTACACCTTC
CASSDHPGGNYGYTF
>TRBJ2-7|NA|NA|TRBV5-4
TGTGCCAGCAGCCCCAATCTAGTGGGCGAGCAGTACTTC
CASSPNLVGEQYF
>TRBJ2-3|NA|few|TRBV12-5
TGTGCTAGTGGTTTGGTACTAAGCACAGATACGCAGTATTTT
CASGLVLSTDTQYF
>TRBJ1-1|NA|NA|TRBV11-3
TGTGCCAGCAGCGCAGAGGGGGACACTGAAGCTTTCTTT
CASSAEGDTEAFF
>TRBJ1-5|NA|NA|TRBV19
TGTGCCAGTAGTTCCAGACAGGATCAGCCCCAGCATTTT
CASSSRQDQPQHF
>TRBJ2-7|TRBD1|NA|TRBV4-3
TGCGCCAGCAGCCTCATAGACAGGGCCCCCGTTACCTCCTACGAGCAGTACTTC
CASSLIDRAPVTSYEQYF
>TRBJ1-5|NA|NA|TRBV6-5
TGTGCCAGCTCCGGGGTCCCAAATCAGCCCCAGCATTTT
CASSGVPNQPQHF
>TRBJ2-7|NA|NA|TRBV6-2/TRBV6-3
TGTGCCAGCAGTGGAGTAGGGCGGGGGCCTCTGATGAACGAGCAGTACTTC
CASSGVGRGPLMNEQYF
>TRBJ1-2|TRBD1|few|TRBV7-8
TGTGCCAGCAGCTTAGGGACAGGGAACTATGGCTACACCTTC
CASSLGTGNYGYTF
>TRBJ2-1|TRBD2|NA|TRBV3-1/TRBV3-2
TGTGCCAGCAGCCAAGTTCTTTCGGGGAGCGGGGGAATACTCTTC
CASSQVLSGSGGILF
>TRBJ1-5|NA|NA|TRBV12-3/TRBV12-4
TGTGCCAGCAGTTTTACGGATCAGCCCCAGCATTTT
CASSFTDQPQHF